These T cell receptor beta chains were read from a single sample in a study of blood T cell repertoires in COVID-19. TCRdb's table, derived via immunoSEQ multiplex PCR, lists solely in-frame clones and lacks some. Of some 310,000 clones in the sample, 80% to 90% were seen once. Sequencing was done on a sample of peripheral blood. These receptors were collected from a man in his fifties with active or convalescent COVID-19. Both conserved end residues are part of each CDR3. The order of the fields is V gene, clone size, J gene, CDR3 protein. Size tells how often a clone was seen (once, few, many) or the class of an expanded clone, and some rows leave it out.

v_gene: TRBV10-3
abundance: .
j_gene: TRBJ1-6
CDR3aa: CARGGLFLRGISPLHF

v_gene: TRBV7-3
abundance: .
j_gene: TRBJ1-6
CDR3aa: CASSLSGTFNSPLHF

v_gene: TRBV4-3
abundance: once
j_gene: TRBJ1-2
CDR3aa: CASSQGPGTNYGYTF

v_gene: TRBV19
abundance: few
j_gene: TRBJ1-4
CDR3aa: CASSTGFANEKLFF

v_gene: TRBV9
abundance: .
j_gene: TRBJ2-2
CDR3aa: CASSGSGTGKTGELFF

v_gene: TRBV19
abundance: .
j_gene: TRBJ1-2
CDR3aa: CASSIWDRASGYTF

v_gene: TRBV25-1
abundance: once
j_gene: TRBJ2-5
CDR3aa: CASSPHLTGGETQYF

v_gene: TRBV18
abundance: .
j_gene: TRBJ2-5
CDR3aa: CASSPLMRGGLKETQYF

v_gene: TRBV10-3
abundance: .
j_gene: TRBJ2-7
CDR3aa: CAISGTAGEQYF

v_gene: TRBV5-1
abundance: .
j_gene: TRBJ2-1
CDR3aa: CASSRGQGDNEQFF

v_gene: TRBV5-4
abundance: .
j_gene: TRBJ1-1
CDR3aa: CASRELVGMNTEAFF

v_gene: TRBV10-3
abundance: once
j_gene: TRBJ1-2
CDR3aa: CAISDSGSFYGYTF

v_gene: TRBV7-8
abundance: .
j_gene: TRBJ1-5
CDR3aa: CASSPTDRDSQPQHF

v_gene: TRBV28
abundance: .
j_gene: TRBJ1-1
CDR3aa: CASSLGRALTEAFF

v_gene: TRBV28
abundance: .
j_gene: TRBJ2-7
CDR3aa: CASRPGQGDEQYF

v_gene: TRBV30
abundance: .
j_gene: TRBJ2-2
CDR3aa: CAWTYGGRGELFF

v_gene: TRBV30
abundance: .
j_gene: TRBJ1-1
CDR3aa: CAWSPIGQGLYTEAFF

v_gene: TRBV2
abundance: .
j_gene: TRBJ2-1
CDR3aa: CASRGIAGEFNEQFF

v_gene: TRBV30
abundance: .
j_gene: TRBJ1-1
CDR3aa: CAWSSGLGAFF

v_gene: TRBV7-9
abundance: once
j_gene: TRBJ2-5
CDR3aa: CASSLRTGSPETQYF

v_gene: TRBV5-4
abundance: .
j_gene: TRBJ1-1
CDR3aa: CASSPLNTEEGAFF

v_gene: TRBV5-6
abundance: .
j_gene: TRBJ1-2
CDR3aa: CASRSFWQGVGYTF

v_gene: TRBV7-2
abundance: .
j_gene: TRBJ1-2
CDR3aa: CASNFWDREFYGYTF

v_gene: TRBV19
abundance: .
j_gene: TRBJ1-1
CDR3aa: CASSILRDTEAFF

v_gene: TRBV25-1
abundance: .
j_gene: TRBJ1-4
CDR3aa: CASSDWPRDTEKLFF

v_gene: TRBV6-2/TRBV6-3
abundance: .
j_gene: TRBJ1-3
CDR3aa: CASSGTPLGNTIYF

v_gene: TRBV2
abundance: .
j_gene: TRBJ1-2
CDR3aa: CASNSRTGSYGYTF

v_gene: TRBV4-3
abundance: .
j_gene: TRBJ2-1
CDR3aa: CASSQGHSFNEQFF

v_gene: TRBV18
abundance: once
j_gene: TRBJ2-2
CDR3aa: CASSPRLAGGLANTGELFF

v_gene: TRBV28
abundance: .
j_gene: TRBJ2-7
CDR3aa: CASSLGGYEQYF

v_gene: TRBV27
abundance: .
j_gene: TRBJ1-2
CDR3aa: CASTSPHTGHYGYTF

v_gene: TRBV28
abundance: .
j_gene: TRBJ1-1
CDR3aa: CASSGQGRGGNTEAFF

v_gene: TRBV6-4
abundance: .
j_gene: TRBJ2-1
CDR3aa: CASSPSGSGNEQFF

v_gene: TRBV5-1
abundance: .
j_gene: TRBJ1-6
CDR3aa: CASSLWWRDRDDSPLHF

v_gene: TRBV12-5
abundance: .
j_gene: TRBJ2-1
CDR3aa: CASGLGTSGRVSDNEQFF

v_gene: TRBV2
abundance: .
j_gene: TRBJ2-7
CDR3aa: CASTGQASLEQYF

v_gene: TRBV11-2
abundance: .
j_gene: TRBJ2-7
CDR3aa: CASSLSQKYEQYF

v_gene: TRBV19
abundance: .
j_gene: TRBJ1-1
CDR3aa: CASRIGGGTEAFF

v_gene: TRBV27
abundance: .
j_gene: TRBJ2-7
CDR3aa: CASSLSAGTYEQYF

v_gene: TRBV4-3
abundance: .
j_gene: TRBJ2-1
CDR3aa: CASSQEPIASYNEQFF

v_gene: TRBV7-2
abundance: .
j_gene: TRBJ1-6
CDR3aa: CASTGQGNSPLHF

v_gene: TRBV7-9
abundance: .
j_gene: TRBJ1-2
CDR3aa: CASSLLAGGRSYGYTF

v_gene: TRBV2
abundance: .
j_gene: TRBJ1-5
CDR3aa: CASSVAAGSNQPQHF

v_gene: TRBV19
abundance: .
j_gene: TRBJ2-5
CDR3aa: CASSITGGETQYF

v_gene: TRBV30
abundance: .
j_gene: TRBJ2-1
CDR3aa: CAWSVLEPTLNEQFF

v_gene: TRBV6-5
abundance: .
j_gene: TRBJ2-7
CDR3aa: CASRRETGTYEQYF

v_gene: TRBV28
abundance: once
j_gene: TRBJ1-6
CDR3aa: CASLSGDRPNSPLHF

v_gene: TRBV5-1
abundance: .
j_gene: TRBJ2-3
CDR3aa: CASSLAGLTGADTQYF

v_gene: TRBV6-2/TRBV6-3
abundance: .
j_gene: TRBJ2-1
CDR3aa: CASSPRMPGSSGNSNEQFF

v_gene: TRBV28
abundance: .
j_gene: TRBJ2-2
CDR3aa: CASSSDRGAQYWAGELFF

v_gene: TRBV12-5
abundance: .
j_gene: TRBJ2-2
CDR3aa: CASGLLRGGLSTGELFF

v_gene: TRBV24-1
abundance: .
j_gene: TRBJ2-3
CDR3aa: CATSDLLDGGGLDTQYF

v_gene: TRBV6-5
abundance: once
j_gene: TRBJ2-7
CDR3aa: CASSSGTDRYEQYF

v_gene: TRBV5-5
abundance: .
j_gene: TRBJ2-2
CDR3aa: CASSYLAGSNTGELFF